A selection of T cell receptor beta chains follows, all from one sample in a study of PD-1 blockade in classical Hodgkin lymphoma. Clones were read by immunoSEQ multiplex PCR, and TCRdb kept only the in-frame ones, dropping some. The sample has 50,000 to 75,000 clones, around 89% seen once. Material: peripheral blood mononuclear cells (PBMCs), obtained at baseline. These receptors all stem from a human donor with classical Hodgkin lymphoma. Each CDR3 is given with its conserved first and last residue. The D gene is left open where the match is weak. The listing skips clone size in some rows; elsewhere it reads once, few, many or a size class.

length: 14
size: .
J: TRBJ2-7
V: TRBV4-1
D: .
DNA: TGCGCCAGCAGCCAAGCCGGACAGACCTACGAGCAGTACTTC
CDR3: CASSQAGQTYEQYF

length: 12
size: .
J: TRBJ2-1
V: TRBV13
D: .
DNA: TGTGCCAGCAGCCTCCAATCTCATGAGCAGTTCTTC
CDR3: CASSLQSHEQFF

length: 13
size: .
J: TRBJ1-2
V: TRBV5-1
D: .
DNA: TGCGCCAGCAGCTTTGGGGGTGCGGATGGCTACACCTTC
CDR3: CASSFGGADGYTF

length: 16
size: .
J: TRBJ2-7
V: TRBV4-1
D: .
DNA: TGCGCCAGCAGCCAAGGCGGGACACCGAACTCCTACGAGCAGTACTTC
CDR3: CASSQGGTPNSYEQYF

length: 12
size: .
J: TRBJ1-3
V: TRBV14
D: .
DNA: TGTGCCAGCAGCCAAGCGGGGAGCACCATATATTTT
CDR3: CASSQAGSTIYF

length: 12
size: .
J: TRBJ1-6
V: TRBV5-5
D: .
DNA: TGTGCCAGCAGCTTGTGGGATTCACCCCTCCACTTT
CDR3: CASSLWDSPLHF

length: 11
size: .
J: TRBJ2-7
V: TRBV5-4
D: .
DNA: TGTGCCAGCAGAGGTGCCTACGAGCAGTACTTC
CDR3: CASRGAYEQYF

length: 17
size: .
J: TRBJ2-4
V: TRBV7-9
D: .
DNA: TGTGCCAGCAGCTTAGAAGACAGGTTGCTAGCCAAAAACATTCAGTACTTC
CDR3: CASSLEDRLLAKNIQYF

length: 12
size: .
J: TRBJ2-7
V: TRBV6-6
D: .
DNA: TGTGCCAGCAGTTACTCTGCGACCGAGCAGTACTTC
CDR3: CASSYSATEQYF

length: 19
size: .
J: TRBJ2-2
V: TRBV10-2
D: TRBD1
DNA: TGCGCCAGCAGTGAGTTGCCGAAGTGGAGACAGGGGGCGGACGGGGAGCTGTTTTTT
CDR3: CASSELPKWRQGADGELFF

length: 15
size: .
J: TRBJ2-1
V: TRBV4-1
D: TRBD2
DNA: TGCGCCAGCAGCCCCCGGACTAGCGGCAACAATGAGCAGTTCTTC
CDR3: CASSPRTSGNNEQFF

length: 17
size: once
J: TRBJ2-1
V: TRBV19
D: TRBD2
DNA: TGTGCCAGTAGTAGGTTAGCGGGGGGGAGCTCCTACAATGAGCAGTTCTTC
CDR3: CASSRLAGGSSYNEQFF

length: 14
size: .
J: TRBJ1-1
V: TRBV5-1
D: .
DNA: TGCGCCAGCAGCTTGGAATGGCTCAACACTGAAGCTTTCTTT
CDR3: CASSLEWLNTEAFF

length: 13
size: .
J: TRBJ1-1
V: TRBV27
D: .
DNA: TGTGCCAGCAGGGTCGGATTGGACACTGAAGCTTTCTTT
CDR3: CASRVGLDTEAFF

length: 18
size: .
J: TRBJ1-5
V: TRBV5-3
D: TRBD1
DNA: TGTGCCAGAAGCTTGAGCTCGGGACAGGGGGACGAAGGGCAGCCCCAGCATTTT
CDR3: CARSLSSGQGDEGQPQHF

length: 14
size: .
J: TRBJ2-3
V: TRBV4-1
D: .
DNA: TGCGCCAGCAGCCACGGGGCCGTGACAGATACGCAGTATTTT
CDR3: CASSHGAVTDTQYF

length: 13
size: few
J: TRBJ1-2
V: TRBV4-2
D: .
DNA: TGTGCCAGCAGTCCGGATCGTGACTATGGCTACACCTTC
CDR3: CASSPDRDYGYTF

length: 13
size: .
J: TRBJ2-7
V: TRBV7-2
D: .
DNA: TGTGCCAGCAGCTTCTCACAGGGCTACGAGCAGTACTTC
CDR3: CASSFSQGYEQYF

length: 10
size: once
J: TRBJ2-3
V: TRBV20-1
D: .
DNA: TGCAGTGCTACCACAGATACGCAGTATTTT
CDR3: CSATTDTQYF

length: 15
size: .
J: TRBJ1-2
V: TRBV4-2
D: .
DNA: TGTGCCAGCAGCCAAGATCTCACAGATAACTATGGCTACACCTTC
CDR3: CASSQDLTDNYGYTF

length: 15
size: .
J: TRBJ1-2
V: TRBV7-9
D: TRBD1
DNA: TGTGCCAGCAGCTCCAACAGGGGGCTGATGTATGGCTACACCTTC
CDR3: CASSSNRGLMYGYTF

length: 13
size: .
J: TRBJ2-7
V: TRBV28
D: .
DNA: TGTGCCAGCAGCCCTTTAGATGACTACGAGCAGTACTTC
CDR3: CASSPLDDYEQYF

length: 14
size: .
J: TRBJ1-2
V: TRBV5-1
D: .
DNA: TGCGCCAGCAGCTTGGCCGAGGTCCGAGGGGGCTACACCTTC
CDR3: CASSLAEVRGGYTF

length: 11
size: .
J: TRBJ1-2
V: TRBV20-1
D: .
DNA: TGCAGTGCTAGTTCTTCGGGAGGCTACACCTTC
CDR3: CSASSSGGYTF

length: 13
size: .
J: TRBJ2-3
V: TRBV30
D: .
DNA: TGTGCCTGGAGTGTACTTATCGAGGATACGCAGTATTTT
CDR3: CAWSVLIEDTQYF

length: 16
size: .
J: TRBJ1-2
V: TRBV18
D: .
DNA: TGTGCCAGCTCAATAATCGACAGGCGAGCTAGCGAAGGCTACACCTTC
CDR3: CASSIIDRRASEGYTF

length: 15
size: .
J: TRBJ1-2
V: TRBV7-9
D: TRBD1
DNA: TGTGCCAGCAGCTTACAGACAGGGAGTAAGGTTGGCTACACCTTC
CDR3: CASSLQTGSKVGYTF

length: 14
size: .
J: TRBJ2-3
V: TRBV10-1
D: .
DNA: TGCGCCAGCTCCTCGACAGGGCGGGGAGATACGCAGTATTTT
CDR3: CASSSTGRGDTQYF

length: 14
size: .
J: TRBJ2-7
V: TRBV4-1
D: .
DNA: TGCGCCAGCAGCCATGCCGGATCCTCCCTGAGGCTCCTATTC
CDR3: CASSHAGSSLRLLF

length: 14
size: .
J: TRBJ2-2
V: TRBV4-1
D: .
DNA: TGCGCCAGCAGCCAAGAAAGTATGACCGGGGAGCTGTTTTTT
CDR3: CASSQESMTGELFF

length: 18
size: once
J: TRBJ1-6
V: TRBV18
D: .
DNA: TGTGCCAGCTCACCCCGGCCGGCAGTGAGCTCCTATAATTCACCCCTCCACTTT
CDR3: CASSPRPAVSSYNSPLHF

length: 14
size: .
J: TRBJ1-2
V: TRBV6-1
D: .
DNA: TGTGCCAGCAGTACTGGGGATGACGCCTATGGCTACACCTTC
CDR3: CASSTGDDAYGYTF

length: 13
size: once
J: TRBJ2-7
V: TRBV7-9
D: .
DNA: TGTGCCAGCAGCGCTCCCATCTTCTACGAGCAGTACTTC
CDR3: CASSAPIFYEQYF

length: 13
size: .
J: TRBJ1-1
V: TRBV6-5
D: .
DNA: TGTGCCAGCACAGACAGACAAAACACTGAAGCTTTCTTT
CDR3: CASTDRQNTEAFF

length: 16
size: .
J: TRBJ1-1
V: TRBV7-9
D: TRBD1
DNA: TGTGCCAGCAGCCACTCACCGGGGACAGCAAACACTGAAGCTTTCTTT
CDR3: CASSHSPGTANTEAFF

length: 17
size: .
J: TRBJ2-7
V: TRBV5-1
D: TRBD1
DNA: TGCGCCAGCAGCTTGCGGAGACAGGGTATGGGCTCCTACGAGCAGTACTTC
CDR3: CASSLRRQGMGSYEQYF

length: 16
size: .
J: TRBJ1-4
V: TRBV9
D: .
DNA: TGTGCCAGCAGCGTAGGGGGAACCGCAACTAATGAAAAACTGTTTTTT
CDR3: CASSVGGTATNEKLFF

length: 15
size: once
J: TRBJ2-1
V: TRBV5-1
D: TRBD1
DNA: TGCGCCAGCAGCTTGGGCATGACAGGGTTCAATGAGCAGTTCTTC
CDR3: CASSLGMTGFNEQFF

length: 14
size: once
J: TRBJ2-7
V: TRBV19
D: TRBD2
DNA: TGTGCCAGTAGGCCTAGCGGGTCCACCTACGAGCAGTACTTC
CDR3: CASRPSGSTYEQYF

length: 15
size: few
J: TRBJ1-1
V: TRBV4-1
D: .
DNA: TGCGCCAGCAGCCAACTAGGACGGCTGAACACTGAAGCTTTCTTT
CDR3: CASSQLGRLNTEAFF